A single T cell receptor beta chain is shown here with its context. This sample is part of a study of brain T cells in children with intractable seizures. This CDR3 has 14 residues. Germline V lookup: CDR1 SNHLY, CDR2 FYNNEI. Trimming pared 4 bases from V and 8 bases from J, leaving 14 bases between. Time point reported: blood from clinic visit 5 months post-surgery; TSC patient then seizure free. Method: immunoSEQ multiplex PCR; TCRdb's copy keeps in-frame clones and lacks some. The table shows about 350,000 clones, with over 90% occurring only once. This receptor was taken from a boy under two years old with tuberous sclerosis and intractable seizures. The rearrangement links TRBV2 to TRBJ1-4; weak D call: TRBD1 (6 bases). Sequencing was performed on peripheral blood, taken roughly 5 months after surgery. The CDR3 bases are TGTGCCAGCAGTGGGGTCAGGGGTAACGAAAAACTGTTTTTT. Residues: CASSGVRGNEKLFF.